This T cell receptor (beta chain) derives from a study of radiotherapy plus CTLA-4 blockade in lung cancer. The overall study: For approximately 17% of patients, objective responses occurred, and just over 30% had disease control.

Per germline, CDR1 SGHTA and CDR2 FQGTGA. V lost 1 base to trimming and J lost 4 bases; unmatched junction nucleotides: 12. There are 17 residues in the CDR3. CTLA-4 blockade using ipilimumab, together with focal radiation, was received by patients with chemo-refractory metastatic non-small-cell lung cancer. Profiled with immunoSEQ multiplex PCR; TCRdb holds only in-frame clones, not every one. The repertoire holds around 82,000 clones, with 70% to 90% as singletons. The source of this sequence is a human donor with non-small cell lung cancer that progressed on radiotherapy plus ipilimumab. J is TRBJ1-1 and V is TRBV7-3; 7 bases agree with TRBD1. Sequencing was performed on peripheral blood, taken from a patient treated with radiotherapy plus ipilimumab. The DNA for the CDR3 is TGTGCCAGCAGCTTAATAGGGTTTAGACAGGGTGGCACTGAAGCTTTCTTT. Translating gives CASSLIGFRQGGTEAFF. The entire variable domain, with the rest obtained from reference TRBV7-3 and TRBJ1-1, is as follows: GAGVSQTPSNKVTEKGKYVELRCDPISGHTALYWYRQSLGQGPEFLIYFQGTGAADDSGLPNDRFFAVRPEGSVSTLKIQRTERGDSAVYLCASSLIGFRQGGTEAFFGQGTRLTVV.